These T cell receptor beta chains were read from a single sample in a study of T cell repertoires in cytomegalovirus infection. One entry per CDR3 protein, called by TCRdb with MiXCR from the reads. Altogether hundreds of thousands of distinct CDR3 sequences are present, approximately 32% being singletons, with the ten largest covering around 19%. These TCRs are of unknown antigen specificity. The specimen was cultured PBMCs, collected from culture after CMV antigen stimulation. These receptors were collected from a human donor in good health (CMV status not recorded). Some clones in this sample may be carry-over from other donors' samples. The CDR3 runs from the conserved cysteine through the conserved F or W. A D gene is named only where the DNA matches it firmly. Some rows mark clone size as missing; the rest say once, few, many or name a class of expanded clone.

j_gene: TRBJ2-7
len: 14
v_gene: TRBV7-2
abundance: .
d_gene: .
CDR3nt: TGTGCCAGCAGCTCCTTAATAAATAGCTACGAGCAGTACTTC
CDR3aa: CASSSLINSYEQYF

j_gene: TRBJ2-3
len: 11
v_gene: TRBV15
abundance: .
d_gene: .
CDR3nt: TGTGCCACCAGCGTGGCAGATACGCAGTATTTT
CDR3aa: CATSVADTQYF

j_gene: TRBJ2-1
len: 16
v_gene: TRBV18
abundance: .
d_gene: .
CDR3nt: TGTGCCAGCTCACCACCGTTGGAGAGTTACTACAATGAGCAGTTCTTC
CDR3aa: CASSPPLESYYNEQFF

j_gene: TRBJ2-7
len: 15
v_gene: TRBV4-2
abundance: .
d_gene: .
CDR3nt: TGTGCCAGCAGCCAAGATGAGCGGGTGGACTACGAGCAGTACTTC
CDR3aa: CASSQDERVDYEQYF

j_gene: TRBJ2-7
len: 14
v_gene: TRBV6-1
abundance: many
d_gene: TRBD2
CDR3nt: TGTGCCAGCAGTTCCACTAGCGGGAGGGCCGAGCAGTACTTC
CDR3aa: CASSSTSGRAEQYF

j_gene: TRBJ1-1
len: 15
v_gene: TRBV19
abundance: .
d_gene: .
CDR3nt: TGTGCCAGTAGTATATTTGGGGAGGGGAACACTGAAGCTTTCTTT
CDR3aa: CASSIFGEGNTEAFF

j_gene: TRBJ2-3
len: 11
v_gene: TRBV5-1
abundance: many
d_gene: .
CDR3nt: TGCGCCAGCAGCGTCACAGATACGCAGTATTTT
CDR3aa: CASSVTDTQYF

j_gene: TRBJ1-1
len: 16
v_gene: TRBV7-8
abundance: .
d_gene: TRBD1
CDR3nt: TGTGCCAGCAGCTTAGTGGGACAGGGGGCGTATACTGAAGCTTTCTTT
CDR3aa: CASSLVGQGAYTEAFF

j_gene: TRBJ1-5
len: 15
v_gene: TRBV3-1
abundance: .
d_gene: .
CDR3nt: TGTGCCAGCAGCCAACAGCCGGGTGACGTTCAGCCCCAGCATTTT
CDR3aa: CASSQQPGDVQPQHF

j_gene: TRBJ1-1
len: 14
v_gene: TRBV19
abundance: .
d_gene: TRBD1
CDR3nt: TGTGCCAGTAGTATGATAGGGGGCATCACTGAAGCTTTCTTT
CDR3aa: CASSMIGGITEAFF

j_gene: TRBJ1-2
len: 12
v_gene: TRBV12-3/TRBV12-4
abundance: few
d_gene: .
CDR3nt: TGTGCCAGCAGTAACAGACAGTCCGGCTACACCTTC
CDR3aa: CASSNRQSGYTF

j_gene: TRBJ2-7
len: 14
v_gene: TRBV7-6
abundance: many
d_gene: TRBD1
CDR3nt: TGTGCCAGCAGCTTACAGGACAGGGGCTACGAGCAGTACTTC
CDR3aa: CASSLQDRGYEQYF

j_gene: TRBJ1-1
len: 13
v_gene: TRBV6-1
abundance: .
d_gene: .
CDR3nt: TGTGCCACCTACCGACCAGAGAACACTGAAGCTTTCTTT
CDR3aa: CATYRPENTEAFF

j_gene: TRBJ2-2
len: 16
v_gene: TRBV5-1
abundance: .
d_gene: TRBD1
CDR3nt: TGCGCCAGCAGCCCTAACGGACAGGGTAACACCGGGGAGCTGTTTTTT
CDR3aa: CASSPNGQGNTGELFF

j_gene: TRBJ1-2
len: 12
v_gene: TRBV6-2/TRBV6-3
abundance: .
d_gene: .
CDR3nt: TGTGCCACCTCGGAGACCGACTATGGCTACACCTTC
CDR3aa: CATSETDYGYTF

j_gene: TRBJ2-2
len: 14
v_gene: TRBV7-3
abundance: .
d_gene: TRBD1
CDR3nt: TGTGCCAGCAGCTTGACAGGGGGCTCCGGGGAGCTGTTTTTT
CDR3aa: CASSLTGGSGELFF